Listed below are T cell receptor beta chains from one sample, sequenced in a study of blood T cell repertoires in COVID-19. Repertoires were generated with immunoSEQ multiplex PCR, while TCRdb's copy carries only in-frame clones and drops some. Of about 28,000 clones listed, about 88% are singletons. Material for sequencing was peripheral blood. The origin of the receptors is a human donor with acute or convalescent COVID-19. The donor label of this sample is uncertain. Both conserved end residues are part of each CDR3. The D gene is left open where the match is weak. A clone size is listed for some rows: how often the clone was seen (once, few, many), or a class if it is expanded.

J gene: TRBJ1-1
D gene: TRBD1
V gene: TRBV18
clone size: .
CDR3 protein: CASSPRPGGLNTEAFF
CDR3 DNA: TGTGCCAGCTCACCAAGACCAGGGGGCCTGAACACTGAAGCTTTCTTT

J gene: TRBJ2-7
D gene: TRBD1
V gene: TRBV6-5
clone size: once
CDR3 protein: CASRGQVEQYF
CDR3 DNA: TGTGCCAGCAGGGGACAGGTCGAGCAGTACTTC

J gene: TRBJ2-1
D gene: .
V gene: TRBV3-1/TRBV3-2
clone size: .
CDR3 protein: CASRSPYGNEQFF
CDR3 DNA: TGTGCCAGCAGATCTCCCTACGGCAATGAGCAGTTCTTC

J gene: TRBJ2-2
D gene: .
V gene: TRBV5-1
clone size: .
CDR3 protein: CASSLAADSRTGELFF
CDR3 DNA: TGCGCCAGCAGCTTGGCCGCGGACAGTCGGACCGGGGAGCTGTTTTTT

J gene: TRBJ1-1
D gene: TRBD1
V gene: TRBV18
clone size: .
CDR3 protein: CASSLRDRDTEAFF
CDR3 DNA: TGTGCCAGCTCACTCCGGGACAGGGACACTGAAGCTTTCTTT

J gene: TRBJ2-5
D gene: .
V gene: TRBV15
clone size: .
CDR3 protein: CATSRAKRQARQETQYF
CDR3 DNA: TGTGCCACCAGCAGGGCCAAGCGACAGGCGCGACAAGAGACCCAGTACTTC

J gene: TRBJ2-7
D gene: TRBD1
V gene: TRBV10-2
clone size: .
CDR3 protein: CASTGTGAHEQYF
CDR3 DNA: TGCGCCAGCACTGGGACAGGGGCCCACGAGCAGTACTTC

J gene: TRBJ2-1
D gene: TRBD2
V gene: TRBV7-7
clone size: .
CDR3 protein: CASSLGLAGPNEQFF
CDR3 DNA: TGTGCTAGCAGCTTAGGGCTAGCGGGGCCCAATGAGCAGTTCTTC

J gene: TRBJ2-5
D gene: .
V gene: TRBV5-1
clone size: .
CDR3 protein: CASTPSGWETQYF
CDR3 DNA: TGCGCCAGCACCCCGAGCGGTTGGGAGACCCAGTACTTC

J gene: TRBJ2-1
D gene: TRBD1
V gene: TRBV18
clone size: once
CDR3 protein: CASSPGTGGRNEQFF
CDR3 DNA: TGTGCCAGCTCCCCGGGGACAGGGGGGAGAAATGAGCAGTTCTTC

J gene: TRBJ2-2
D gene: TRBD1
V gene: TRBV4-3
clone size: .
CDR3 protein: CASSQSTGTGLGELFF
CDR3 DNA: TGCGCCAGCAGCCAATCCACCGGGACAGGGCTCGGGGAGCTGTTTTTT

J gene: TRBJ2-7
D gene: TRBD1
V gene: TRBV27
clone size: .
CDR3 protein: CASNQGALQYF
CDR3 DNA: TGTGCCAGCAACCAGGGGGCCTTGCAGTACTTC

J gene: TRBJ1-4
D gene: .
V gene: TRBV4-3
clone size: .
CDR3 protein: CASSQGGRGVNEKLFF
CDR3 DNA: TGCGCCAGCAGCCAAGGAGGCCGAGGCGTTAATGAAAAACTGTTTTTT

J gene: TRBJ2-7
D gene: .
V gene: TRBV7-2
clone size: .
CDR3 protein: CASSPPGTFYEQYF
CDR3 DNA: TGTGCCAGCAGCCCTCCCGGGACTTTCTACGAGCAGTACTTC

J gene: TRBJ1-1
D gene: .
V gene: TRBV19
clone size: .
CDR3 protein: CASNRSYGGTEAFF
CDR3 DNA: TGTGCCAGTAATCGGTCCTACGGTGGCACTGAAGCTTTCTTT